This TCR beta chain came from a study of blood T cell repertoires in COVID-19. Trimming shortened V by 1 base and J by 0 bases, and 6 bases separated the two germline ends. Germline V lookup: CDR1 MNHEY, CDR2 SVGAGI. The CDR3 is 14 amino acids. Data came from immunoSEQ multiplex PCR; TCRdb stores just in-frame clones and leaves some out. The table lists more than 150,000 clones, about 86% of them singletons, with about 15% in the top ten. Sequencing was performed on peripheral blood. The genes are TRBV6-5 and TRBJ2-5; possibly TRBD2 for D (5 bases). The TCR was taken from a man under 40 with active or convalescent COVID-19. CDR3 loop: CASSYYSDQETQYF. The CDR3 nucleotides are TGTGCCAGCAGTTACTATAGCGACCAAGAGACCCAGTACTTC.